These 27 T cell receptor beta chains originate from one sample sequenced in a study of PD-L1 blockade in urothelial cancer. Noted time point: peripheral blood 6 weeks after treatment start. The data were produced by immunoSEQ multiplex PCR, yet TCRdb's version contains in-frame clones alone and is incomplete. The top ten clones hold about 1.5% of a sample with some 120,000 clones, more than 85% of them seen once. The sample in question was PBMCs, obtained around atezolizumab (anti-PD-L1) treatment. Source of these receptors: a man aged 55-75 years with urothelial cancer.

This chain joins TRBV23-1 and TRBJ2-7, with a weak D call TRBD2 (5 bases). TRBV23-1 qualifies as an ORF whose function is uncertain. V was cut by 3 bases and J by 4 bases, with 13 bases left in between. This CDR3 contains 14 residues. DNA for the CDR3: TGCGCCAGCAGTCATCACAGTTCGGGGTACGAGCAGTACTTC. This encodes CASSHHSSGYEQYF.

The chain is built from TRBV7-2 and TRBJ1-1; D is ambiguous. The CDR3 has 13 residues. The V and J ends lost 1 base and 11 bases respectively, with 14 bases between them. Per the germline V gene, CDR1 is SGHTA and CDR2 is FQGNSA. CDR3 loop: CASSLDYENEAFF. In DNA form, the CDR3 reads TGTGCCAGCAGCTTAGATTACGAAAACGAGGCTTTCTTT.

The rearrangement uses TRBV25-1 and TRBJ1-6, with TRBD1 as a possible D gene (6 bases). This CDR3 is built from 15 residues. The germline V gene has CDR1 MGHDK and CDR2 SYGVNS. Trimming took off 2 bases at V and 5 bases at J, with 10 bases between the two ends. CDR3 sequence: CASSEGGAHNSPLHF. CDR3 in DNA: TGTGCCAGCAGTGAAGGGGGGGCGCATAATTCACCCCTCCACTTT.

The gene calls are TRBV9 and TRBJ1-3, with a possible D match to TRBD1 (6 bases). The ends were cut back, 0 bases at V and 0 bases at J, with 13 bases in the middle. This CDR3 has 17 residues. CDR1 SGDLS and CDR2 YYNGEE come from the germline V gene. CDR3 nucleotide sequence: TGTGCCAGCAGCGTAGTGGCAGGGGCCCCCTCTGGAAACACCATATATTTT. Translated: CASSVVAGAPSGNTIYF.

V usage is TRBV30 and J usage is TRBJ2-3; 9 nucleotides align to TRBD1. The V gene's germline CDR1 is GTSNPN and CDR2 SVGIG (reference sequence). Trimming removed 5 bases from V and 3 bases from J; junction bases left unmatched: 6. The CDR3 contains 14 residues. CDR3 loop: CAWGTGWRTDTQYF. DNA for the CDR3: TGTGCCTGGGGGACAGGGTGGAGGACAGATACGCAGTATTTT.

Only one count was recorded for this clone. The gene calls are TRBV10-1 and TRBJ2-1; D possibly corresponds to TRBD2 (6 bases). V shed 0 bases and J shed 3 bases, with 9 bases lying between them. Germline-derived CDR1 and CDR2 are WNHNN and SYGVQD (reference sequence). The CDR3 contains 15 residues. Here the CDR3 reads CASSESGGIYNEQFF. CDR3 nucleotide sequence: TGCGCCAGCAGTGAGTCGGGCGGGATCTACAATGAGCAGTTCTTC.

This clone has only a few counts. V gene TRBV10-3 combines with J gene TRBJ2-7; 7 bases are shared with TRBD2. V lost 11 bases and J lost 4; bases outside the gene matches: 5. Germline values: CDR1 ENHRY, CDR2 SYGVKD. The CDR3 sequence is 11 residues long. CDR3 DNA sequence: TGTGCCTCGGGGGGTTTATACGAGCAGTACTTC. Translated: CASGGLYEQYF.

The chain joins TRBV6-4 to TRBJ2-7; D perhaps matches TRBD1 (6 bases). The CDR3 consists of 15 residues. Looked up from germline, CDR1 is MRHNA and CDR2 is SNTAGT. V was trimmed by 4 bases and J by 2 bases, leaving 15 bases between them. CDR3 DNA: TGTGCCAGCAGTGCAGGGGCAGGTCCCCCCTACGAGCAGTACTTC. Amino acid sequence: CASSAGAGPPYEQYF.

The genes are TRBV29-1 and TRBJ2-6; the D is unclear. Germline V gene data show CDR1 as SQVTM and CDR2 as ANQGSEA. CDR3 length equals 14 residues. Trimming removed 5 bases at V and 4 bases at J, with 12 bases between. CDR3 bases: TGCAGCGTTCCTATAGCAGCCGGGGCCAACGTCCTGACTTTC. This codes for CSVPIAAGANVLTF.

V is TRBV7-9 and J is TRBJ2-7, with 8 bases that match TRBD1. Germline V CDR1 and CDR2: SEHNR, FQNEAQ (reference sequence). There are 16 residues in the CDR3. V shed 1 base and J 3 bases; nucleotides not matched to a gene: 8. This chain's CDR3 is CASSLGPGQVGYEQYF. DNA of the CDR3: TGTGCCAGCAGCTTAGGCCCGGGACAGGTCGGCTACGAGCAGTACTTC.

The chain uses TRBV9 and TRBJ2-3; no clear D gene. V was shortened by 3 bases and J by 5 bases, with 13 bases between the two germline ends. This CDR3 has 14 amino acids. In germline, CDR1 is SGDLS, CDR2 YYNGEE. The CDR3 bases are TGTGCCAGCAGCGCTATCCTAAGTAGAGATACGCAGTATTTT. Its translation is CASSAILSRDTQYF.

The V call is TRBV7-2, the J call TRBJ2-5; 8 bases align to TRBD1. This CDR3 has 14 amino acids. CDR1 SGHTA and CDR2 FQGNSA come from the germline V gene. V lost 1 base, J lost 7 bases, and 5 bases stayed unmatched. CDR3 region: CASSLDQGAGTQYF. The CDR3 bases are TGTGCCAGCAGCTTAGATCAGGGGGCGGGGACCCAGTACTTC.

The chain combines TRBV11-2 with TRBJ1-1; no firm D call. CDR3 size: 14 residues. Germline CDR1 is SGHAT and CDR2 is FQNNGV. The ends were cut back, 5 bases at V and 0 bases at J, with 10 bases in the middle. CDR3 loop: CASSQRGMNTEAFF. CDR3 nucleotide sequence: TGTGCCAGCAGCCAACGAGGGATGAACACTGAAGCTTTCTTT.

The chain has TRBV5-4 and TRBJ2-6, with TRBD1 matching 9 bases. The CDR3 has 18 residues. Unmatched junction bases numbered 8, after V lost 4 bases and J lost 0 bases. Germline CDR1 reads SGHNT; CDR2 reads YYREEE (reference sequence). CDR3: CASSHYATGGSGANVLTF. The DNA for the CDR3 is TGTGCCAGCAGCCACTACGCGACAGGGGGCTCTGGGGCCAACGTCCTGACTTTC.

The rearrangement uses TRBV2 and TRBJ2-7, with TRBD1 as a possible D gene (7 bases). This CDR3 has 14 amino acids. Trimming stripped 5 bases from V and 5 bases from J, with 16 bases between. CDR1 is SNHLY, CDR2 FYNNEI, per germline. CDR3: CASSPGQPGDEQYF. The CDR3 DNA sequence: TGTGCCAGCAGTCCGGGACAGCCGGGGGACGAGCAGTACTTC.

The chain employs TRBV5-1 and TRBJ1-1; 12 positions match TRBD1. V gave up 5 bases and J gave up 3 bases; unmatched junction bases: 8. The CDR3 extends over 16 amino acids. Germline lookup yields CDR1 SGHRS and CDR2 YFSETQ. CDR3 nucleotides: TGCGCCAGCAGATCGGGACAGGGGGCGCGCGACACTGAAGCTTTCTTT. Its translation: CASRSGQGARDTEAFF.

The chain employs TRBV10-2 and TRBJ1-2; 9 bases match TRBD1. This CDR3 is 14 amino acids long. Germline-derived CDR1 and CDR2 are WSHSY and SAAADI. Trimming at V came to 6 bases and at J to 5 bases, leaving 7 bases not matched to a gene. CDR3 protein: CASRDRDRAYGYTF. CDR3 sequence (DNA): TGCGCCAGCAGAGACCGGGACAGGGCTTATGGCTACACCTTC.

V is TRBV5-4 and J is TRBJ1-1; D unresolved. This CDR3 is 13 amino acids long. V was shortened by 2 bases and J by 0 bases, with 5 bases between the two germline ends. Germline V gene lookup returns CDR1 SGHNT and CDR2 YYREEE (reference sequence). CDR3 region: CASSLIMNTEAFF. The CDR3 DNA reads TGTGCCAGCAGCTTAATTATGAACACTGAAGCTTTCTTT.

V gene TRBV5-1 combines with J gene TRBJ1-2; the match to TRBD1 covers 7 bases. Germline trimming cut 5 bases from V and 4 bases from J; bases unmatched to any gene: 11. CDR3 length equals 15 residues. Per germline, CDR1 SGHRS and CDR2 YFSETQ. The chain's CDR3 is CASRSDREWSYGYTF. CDR3 DNA sequence: TGCGCCAGCAGGTCAGACAGGGAATGGTCCTATGGCTACACCTTC.

This chain links TRBV6-1 with TRBJ2-5, with 8 bases matching TRBD2. The J segment lost 4 bases and the V segment lost 4 bases, leaving 11 bases of the junction unmatched. CDR1 MNHNS and CDR2 SASEGT come from the germline V gene. CDR3 length: 16 residues. In DNA, the CDR3 is TGTGCCAGCAGTGCCCCTTCGGGGGGGGATGGAGAGACCCAGTACTTC. Amino acids: CASSAPSGGDGETQYF.

The chain recombines TRBV16 with TRBJ2-7; D gene ambiguous. Trimming cost V 5 bases and J 7 bases, with 15 bases left between them. Looked up from germline, CDR1 is KGHSY and CDR2 is FQNENV. The CDR3 length is 13 residues. The CDR3 coding sequence is TGTGCCAGCAGCAGGAGAGACCCTTGGGAGCAGTACTTC. As protein: CASSRRDPWEQYF.

This clone was seen just once. The CDR3 here is CASSPPGTYEQYF. The DNA for the CDR3 is TGTGCCAGCTCACCCCCGGGGACCTACGAGCAGTACTTC. The V call is TRBV18, the J call TRBJ2-7, with D tentatively TRBD2 (5 bases). This CDR3 comprises 13 residues. V lost 3 bases to trimming and J lost 2 bases, with 8 bases between them. CDR1 is KGHSH, CDR2 LQKENI, per germline.

The chain combines TRBV7-2 with TRBJ1-2; 7 nucleotides match TRBD1. The ends lost 5 bases at V and 7 bases at J; junction bases unmatched: 10. The CDR3 sequence is 14 residues long. CDR1 SGHTA and CDR2 FQGNSA come from the germline V gene. This chain's CDR3 is CASSPPGQNFGYTF. The CDR3 DNA reads as TGTGCCAGCAGCCCCCCGGGACAGAATTTTGGCTACACCTTC. The entire variable domain, with the rest obtained from reference TRBV7-2 and TRBJ1-2, is as follows: GAGVSQSPSNKVTEKGKDVELRCDPISGHTALYWYRQSLGQGLEFLIYFQGNSAPDKSGLPSDRFSAERTGGSVSTLTIQRTQQEDSAVYLCASSPPGQNFGYTFGSGTRLTVV.

The chain couples TRBV7-2 to TRBJ2-7; 10 bases are a match to TRBD2. Germline values: CDR1 SGHTA, CDR2 FQGNSA. Germline trimming cut 0 bases from V and 2 bases from J; bases unmatched to any gene: 4. The CDR3 has 16 amino acids. In DNA form, the CDR3 reads TGTGCCAGCAGCTTAGCGGGTAGCGGGGGGCCCTACGAGCAGTACTTC. This gives the protein CASSLAGSGGPYEQYF.

Only one count was recorded for this clone. J is TRBJ1-2 and V is TRBV16; weak D call: TRBD1 (5 bases). The germline V and J ends were trimmed by 4 bases and 10 bases, with 16 bases remaining between them. This CDR3 has 13 amino acids. CDR1 KGHSY and CDR2 FQNENV come from the germline V gene. CDR3 DNA: TGTGCCAGCAGCCGCTTCGACAGAGACCCCTACACCTTC. Its translation is CASSRFDRDPYTF.

The chain uses TRBV30 and TRBJ2-4, with 11 positions matching TRBD2. The germline V gene encodes CDR1 GTSNPN and CDR2 SVGIG (reference sequence). V lost 2 bases, J lost 3 bases, and 6 bases stayed unmatched. CDR3 length: 16 amino acids. The CDR3 nucleotides are TGTGCCTGGAGTACCGGGACTAGCGGAGGCAAAAACATTCAGTACTTC. Amino acids: CAWSTGTSGGKNIQYF.

The J gene is TRBJ1-2, the V gene TRBV12-5; tentative D call: TRBD1 (6 bases). The germline V gene has CDR1 LGHNT and CDR2 FRNRAP. This CDR3 is built from 14 residues. V shed 3 bases and J shed 3 bases, with 11 bases lying between them. Here the CDR3 reads CASGLWTDYYGYTF. The DNA for the CDR3 is TGTGCTAGTGGTTTATGGACAGATTACTATGGCTACACCTTC.